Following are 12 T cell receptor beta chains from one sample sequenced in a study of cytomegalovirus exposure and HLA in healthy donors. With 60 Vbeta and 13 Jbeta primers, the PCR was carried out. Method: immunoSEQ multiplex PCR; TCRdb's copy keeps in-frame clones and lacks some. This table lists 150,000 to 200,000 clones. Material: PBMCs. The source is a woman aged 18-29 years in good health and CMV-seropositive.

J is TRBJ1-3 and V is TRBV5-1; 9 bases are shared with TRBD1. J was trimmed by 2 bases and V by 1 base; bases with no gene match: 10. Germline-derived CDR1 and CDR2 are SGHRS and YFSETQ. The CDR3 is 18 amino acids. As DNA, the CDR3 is TGCGCCAGCAGCTTGTCCGCGGGACAGGGTTCGGCTGGAAACACCATATATTTT. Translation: CASSLSAGQGSAGNTIYF.

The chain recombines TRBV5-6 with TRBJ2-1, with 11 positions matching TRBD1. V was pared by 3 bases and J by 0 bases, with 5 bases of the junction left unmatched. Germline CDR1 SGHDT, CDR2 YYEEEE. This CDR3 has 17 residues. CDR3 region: CASSSWTGGSSYNEQFF. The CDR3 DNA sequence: TGTGCCAGCAGCTCCTGGACAGGGGGCAGCTCCTACAATGAGCAGTTCTTC.

The CDR3 DNA follows: TGTGCCAGCAGTTTCGTCGGACAGGACAACACTGAAGCTTTCTTT. Its translation: CASSFVGQDNTEAFF. J is TRBJ1-1 and V is TRBV27, with 7 bases matching TRBD1. This CDR3 is built from 15 residues. Trimming took 3 bases from V and 2 from J; bases not matched to a gene: 6. The germline gives CDR1 MNHEY, CDR2 SMNVEV (reference sequence).

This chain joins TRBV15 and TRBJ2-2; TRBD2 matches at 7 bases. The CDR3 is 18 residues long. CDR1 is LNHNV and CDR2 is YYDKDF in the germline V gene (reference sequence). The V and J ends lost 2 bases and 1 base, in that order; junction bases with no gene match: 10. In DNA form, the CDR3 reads TGTGCCACCAGCAGATCGCTCACCAGCGGGGAGAACACCGGGGAGCTGTTTTTT. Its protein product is CATSRSLTSGENTGELFF.

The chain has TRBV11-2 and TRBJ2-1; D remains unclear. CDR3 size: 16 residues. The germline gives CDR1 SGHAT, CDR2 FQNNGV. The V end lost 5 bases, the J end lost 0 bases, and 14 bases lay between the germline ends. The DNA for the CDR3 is TGTGCCAGCAGCCAATTAGTAGCCCTCTCCTACAATGAGCAGTTCTTC. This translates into CASSQLVALSYNEQFF.

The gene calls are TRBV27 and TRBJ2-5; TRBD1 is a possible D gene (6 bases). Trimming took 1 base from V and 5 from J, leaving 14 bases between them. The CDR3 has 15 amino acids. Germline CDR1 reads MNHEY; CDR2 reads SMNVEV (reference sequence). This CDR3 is CASSLLMNREETQYF. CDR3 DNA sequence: TGTGCCAGCAGTTTATTAATGAACAGGGAGGAGACCCAGTACTTC.

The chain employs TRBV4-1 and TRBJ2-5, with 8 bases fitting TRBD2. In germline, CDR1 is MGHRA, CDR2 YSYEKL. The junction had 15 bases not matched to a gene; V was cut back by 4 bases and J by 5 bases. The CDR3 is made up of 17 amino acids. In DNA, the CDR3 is TGCGCCAGCAGCCGGGTAGTCGAGCGGGGGATCTGGGAGACCCAGTACTTC. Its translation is CASSRVVERGIWETQYF.

The CDR3 DNA reads as TGCGCCAGCATGGGAGGTGAACACACAGATACGCAGTATTTT. It encodes CASMGGEHTDTQYF. The J gene is TRBJ2-3, the V gene TRBV5-1, with D maybe TRBD2 (6 bases). Looked up from germline, CDR1 is SGHRS and CDR2 is YFSETQ. The CDR3 is 14 amino acids. Deletions cut 6 bases from V and 2 bases from J, with 13 bases between.

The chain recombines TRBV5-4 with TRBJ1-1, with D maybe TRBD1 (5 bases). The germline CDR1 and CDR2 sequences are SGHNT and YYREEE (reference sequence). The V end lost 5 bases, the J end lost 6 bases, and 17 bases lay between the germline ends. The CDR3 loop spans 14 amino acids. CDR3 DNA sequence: TGTGCCAGCAGAGAGCTGGGGGGAACCCCTGAAGCTTTCTTT. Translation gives CASRELGGTPEAFF.

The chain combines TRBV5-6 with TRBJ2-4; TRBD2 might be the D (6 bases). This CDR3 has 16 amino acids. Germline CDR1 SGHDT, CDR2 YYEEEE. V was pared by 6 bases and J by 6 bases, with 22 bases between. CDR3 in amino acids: CASNYRRAGSRNIQYF. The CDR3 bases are TGTGCCAGCAACTACCGCCGGGCGGGGAGCAGAAACATTCAGTACTTC.

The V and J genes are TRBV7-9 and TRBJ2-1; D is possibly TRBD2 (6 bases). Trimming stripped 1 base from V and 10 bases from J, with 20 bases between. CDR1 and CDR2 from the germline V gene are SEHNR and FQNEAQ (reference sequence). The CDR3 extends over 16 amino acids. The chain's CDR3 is CASSLGPLAGFDEQFF. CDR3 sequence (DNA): TGTGCCAGCAGCTTAGGACCACTAGCCGGTTTCGACGAGCAGTTCTTC.

The CDR3 coding sequence is TGCGCCAGCAGCCAATCCCGGACAGGCGAAAACACCATATATTTT. It yields the protein CASSQSRTGENTIYF. The chain links TRBV4-3 to TRBJ1-3; TRBD1 matches 7 bases. V shed 2 bases, J shed 6 bases, and the junction held 7 bases outside the gene matches. The CDR3 runs 15 residues. CDR1 is LGHNA and CDR2 is YSLEER in the germline V gene.